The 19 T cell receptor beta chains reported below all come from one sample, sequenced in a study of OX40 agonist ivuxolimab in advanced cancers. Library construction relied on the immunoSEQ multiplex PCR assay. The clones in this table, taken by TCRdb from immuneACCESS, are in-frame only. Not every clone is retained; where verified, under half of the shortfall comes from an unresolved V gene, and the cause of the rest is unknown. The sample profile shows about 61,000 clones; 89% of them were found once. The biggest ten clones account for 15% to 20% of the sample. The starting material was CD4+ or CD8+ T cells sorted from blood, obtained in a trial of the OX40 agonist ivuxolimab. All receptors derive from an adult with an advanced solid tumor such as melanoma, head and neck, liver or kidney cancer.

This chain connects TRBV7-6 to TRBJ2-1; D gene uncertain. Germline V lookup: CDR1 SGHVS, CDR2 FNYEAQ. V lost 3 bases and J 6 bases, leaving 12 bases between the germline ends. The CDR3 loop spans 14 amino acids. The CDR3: CASSFSGASNEQFF. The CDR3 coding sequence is TGTGCCAGCAGCTTTTCAGGAGCGAGCAATGAGCAGTTCTTC.

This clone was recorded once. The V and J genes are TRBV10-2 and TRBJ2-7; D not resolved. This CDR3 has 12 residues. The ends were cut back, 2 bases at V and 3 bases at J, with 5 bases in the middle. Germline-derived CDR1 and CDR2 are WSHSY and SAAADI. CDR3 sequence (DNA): TGCGCCAGCAGTGAGATAAGCTACGAGCAGTACTTC. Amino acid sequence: CASSEISYEQYF.

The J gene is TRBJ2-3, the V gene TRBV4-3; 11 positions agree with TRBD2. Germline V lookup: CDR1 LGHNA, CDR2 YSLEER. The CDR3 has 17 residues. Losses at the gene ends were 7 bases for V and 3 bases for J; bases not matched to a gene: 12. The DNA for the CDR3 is TGCGCCAGCATGAGGTCACTAGCGGGAGTTTATACAGATACGCAGTATTTT. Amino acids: CASMRSLAGVYTDTQYF.

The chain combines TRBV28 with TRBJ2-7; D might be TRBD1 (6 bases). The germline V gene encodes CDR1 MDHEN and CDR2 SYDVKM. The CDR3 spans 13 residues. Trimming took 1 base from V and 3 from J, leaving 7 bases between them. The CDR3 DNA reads TGTGCCAGCAGTTTATTCAGGGGCTACGAGCAGTACTTC. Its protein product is CASSLFRGYEQYF.

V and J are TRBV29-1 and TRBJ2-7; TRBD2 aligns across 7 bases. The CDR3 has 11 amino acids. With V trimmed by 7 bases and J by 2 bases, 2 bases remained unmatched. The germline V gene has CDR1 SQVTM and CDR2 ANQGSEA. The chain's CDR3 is CSGREAYEQYF. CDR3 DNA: TGCAGCGGCCGGGAGGCCTACGAGCAGTACTTC.

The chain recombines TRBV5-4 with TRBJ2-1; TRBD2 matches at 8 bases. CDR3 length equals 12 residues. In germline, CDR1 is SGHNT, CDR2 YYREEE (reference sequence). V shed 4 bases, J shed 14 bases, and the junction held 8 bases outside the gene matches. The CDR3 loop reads CASSASGGPKFF. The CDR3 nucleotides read TGTGCCAGCAGCGCCTCGGGGGGGCCGAAGTTCTTC.

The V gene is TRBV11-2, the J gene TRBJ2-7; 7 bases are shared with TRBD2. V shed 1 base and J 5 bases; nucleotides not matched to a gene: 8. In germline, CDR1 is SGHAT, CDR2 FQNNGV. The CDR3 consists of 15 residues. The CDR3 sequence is CASSLVTGGEDEQYF. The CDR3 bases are TGTGCCAGCAGCTTAGTAACGGGAGGCGAAGACGAGCAGTACTTC.

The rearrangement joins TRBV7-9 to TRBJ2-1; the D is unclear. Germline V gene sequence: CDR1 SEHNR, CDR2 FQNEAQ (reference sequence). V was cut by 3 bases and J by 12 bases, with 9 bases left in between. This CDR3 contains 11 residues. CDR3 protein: CASSFEGRQFF. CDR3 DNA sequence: TGTGCCAGCAGCTTCGAAGGACGGCAGTTCTTC.

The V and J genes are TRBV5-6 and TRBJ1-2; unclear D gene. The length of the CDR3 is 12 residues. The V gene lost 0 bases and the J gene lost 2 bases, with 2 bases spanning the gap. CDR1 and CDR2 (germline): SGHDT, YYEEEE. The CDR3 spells CASSLGNYGYTF. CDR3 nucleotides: TGTGCCAGCAGCTTGGGGAACTATGGCTACACCTTC.

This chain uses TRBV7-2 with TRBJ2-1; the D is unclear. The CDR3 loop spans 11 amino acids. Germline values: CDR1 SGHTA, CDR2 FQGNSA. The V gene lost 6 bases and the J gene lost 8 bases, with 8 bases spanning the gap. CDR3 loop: CASRGIDEQFF. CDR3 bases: TGTGCCAGCAGGGGTATAGATGAGCAGTTCTTC. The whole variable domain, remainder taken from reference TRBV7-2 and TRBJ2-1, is GAGVSQSPSNKVTEKGKDVELRCDPISGHTALYWYRQSLGQGLEFLIYFQGNSAPDKSGLPSDRFSAERTGGSVSTLTIQRTQQEDSAVYLCASRGIDEQFFGPGTRLTVL.

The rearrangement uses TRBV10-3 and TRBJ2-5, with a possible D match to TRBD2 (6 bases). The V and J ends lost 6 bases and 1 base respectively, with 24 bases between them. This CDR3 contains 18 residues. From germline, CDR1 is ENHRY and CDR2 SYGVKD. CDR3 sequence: CAIREGVWAGQGQETQYF. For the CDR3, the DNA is TGTGCCATCAGGGAGGGTGTTTGGGCCGGCCAGGGCCAAGAGACCCAGTACTTC.

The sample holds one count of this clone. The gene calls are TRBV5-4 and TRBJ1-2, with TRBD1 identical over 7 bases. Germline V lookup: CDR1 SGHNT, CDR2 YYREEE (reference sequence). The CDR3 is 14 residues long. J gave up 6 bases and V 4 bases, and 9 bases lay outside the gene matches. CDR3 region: CASSPEPGGHGYTF. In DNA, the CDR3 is TGTGCCAGCAGCCCGGAGCCAGGGGGGCATGGCTACACCTTC. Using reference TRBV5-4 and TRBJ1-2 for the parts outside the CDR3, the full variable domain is ETGVTQSPTHLIKTRGQQVTLRCSSQSGHNTVSWYQQALGQGPQFIFQYYREEENGRGNFPPRFSGLQFPNYSSELNVNALELDDSALYLCASSPEPGGHGYTFGSGTRLTVV.

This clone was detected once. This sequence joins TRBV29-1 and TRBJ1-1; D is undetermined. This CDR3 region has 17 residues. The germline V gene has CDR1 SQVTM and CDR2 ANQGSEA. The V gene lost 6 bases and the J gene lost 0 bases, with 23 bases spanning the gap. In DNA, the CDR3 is TGCAGCGTGCCTGGTAAGGAATACAACGTCATGAACACTGAAGCTTTCTTT. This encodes CSVPGKEYNVMNTEAFF. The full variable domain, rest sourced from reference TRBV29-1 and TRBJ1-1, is SAVISQKPSRDICQRGTSLTIQCQVDSQVTMMFWYRQQPGQSLTLIATANQGSEATYESGFVIDKFPISRPNLTFSTLTVSNMSPEDSSIYLCSVPGKEYNVMNTEAFFGQGTRLTVV.

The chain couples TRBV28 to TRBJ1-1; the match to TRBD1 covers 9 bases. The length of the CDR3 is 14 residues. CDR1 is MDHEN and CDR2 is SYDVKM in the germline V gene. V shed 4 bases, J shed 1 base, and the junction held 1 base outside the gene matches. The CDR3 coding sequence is TGTGCCAGCAGTTCGGACAGGGGGAACACTGAAGCTTTCTTT. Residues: CASSSDRGNTEAFF. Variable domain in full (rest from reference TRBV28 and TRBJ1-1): DVKVTQSSRYLVKRTGEKVFLECVQDMDHENMFWYRQDPGLGLRLIYFSYDVKMKEKGDIPEGYSVSREKKERFSLILESASTNQTSMYLCASSSDRGNTEAFFGQGTRLTVV.

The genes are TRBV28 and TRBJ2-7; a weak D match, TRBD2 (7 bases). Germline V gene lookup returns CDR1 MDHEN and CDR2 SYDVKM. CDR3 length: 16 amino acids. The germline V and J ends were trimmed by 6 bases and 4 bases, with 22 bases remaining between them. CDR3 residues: CASSSTGLGGLYEQYF. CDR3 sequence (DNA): TGTGCCAGCAGCTCTACAGGGTTGGGGGGACTATACGAGCAGTACTTC.

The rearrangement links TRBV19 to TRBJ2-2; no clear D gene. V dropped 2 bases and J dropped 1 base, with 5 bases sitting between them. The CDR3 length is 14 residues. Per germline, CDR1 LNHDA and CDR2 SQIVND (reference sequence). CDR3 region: CASSIWGNTGELFF. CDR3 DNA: TGTGCCAGTAGTATATGGGGGAACACCGGGGAGCTGTTTTTT.

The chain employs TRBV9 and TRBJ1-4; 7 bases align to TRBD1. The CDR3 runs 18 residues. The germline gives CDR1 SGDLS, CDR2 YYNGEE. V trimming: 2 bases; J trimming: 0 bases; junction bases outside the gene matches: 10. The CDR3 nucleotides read TGTGCCAGCAGCGTTTCCGGCAGGGGGTGGTCAACTAATGAAAAACTGTTTTTT. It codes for CASSVSGRGWSTNEKLFF.

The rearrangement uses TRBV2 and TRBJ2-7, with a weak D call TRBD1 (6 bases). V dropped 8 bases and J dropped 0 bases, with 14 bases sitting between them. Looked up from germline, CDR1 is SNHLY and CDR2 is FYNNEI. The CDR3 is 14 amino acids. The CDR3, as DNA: TGTGCCAGCCTTGGACAGAGTCTCTCCTACGAGCAGTACTTC. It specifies CASLGQSLSYEQYF.

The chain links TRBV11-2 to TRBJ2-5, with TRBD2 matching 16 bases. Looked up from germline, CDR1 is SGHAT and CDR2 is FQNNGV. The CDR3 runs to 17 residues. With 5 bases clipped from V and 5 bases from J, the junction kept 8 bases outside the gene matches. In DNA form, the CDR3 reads TGTGCCAGCAGCCGAGGGACTAGCGGGAGGGCCGGGGAGACCCAGTACTTC. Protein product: CASSRGTSGRAGETQYF.